This T cell receptor beta chain stems from a study of cytomegalovirus exposure and HLA in healthy donors (TCRdb year 2017). With regard to the full study: In an earlier analysis of 587 of the donors, about 260 Gb of sequence data and 100 million or so unique TCR beta sequences from 180 million or so T cells were reported. Approximately 300 gigabases of sequencing data and tens of millions of unique TCR sequences made up an early release that covered several hundred HLA-typed donors. The genetic ancestry cluster associated with self-reported Caucasian donors included 80% to 90% of the roughly 400 genotyped donors. The aim of the study was to test whether cataloging public T cell receptors could identify signatures of past pathogen exposure. The study profiled the T cell repertoires of about 640 subjects by immunosequencing and related them to cytomegalovirus serostatus. Besides the first cohort of around 670 subjects, a separate validation cohort made up of 120 different subjects was used. To predict cytomegalovirus infection status, the study combined high-throughput TCR immunosequencing, statistical association of individual TCRs with disease status, and machine learning. In a later analysis, previously published TCR beta repertoires from 550 to 750 donors were re-analyzed and high-resolution HLA genotyping was added so that TCR occurrence patterns could be studied. In the later analysis, no new phenotypic data were used to find candidate immune exposures; instead, reliance was placed on TCR beta sequences and their occurrence across donors. An earlier analysis of fewer than 750 of the donors used high-throughput TCR beta sequencing to judge whether each TCR beta V gene segment behaved as functional or pseudogenic. Alongside the repertoire data, information on donor age, sex, ethnicity and CMV serostatus was compiled. A later genetic analysis used genome-wide SNP genotypes for about 65% of the 666 donors, treating that subset as a discovery cohort. Every discovery cohort repertoire had been produced on one sequencing platform. HLA typing included class I and class II loci at four-digit resolution. Typing coverage varied by locus: 629-630 donors for A, B, C, DRB1 and DQB1; approximately 500 for DQA1; nearly 610 for DPA1; fewer than 480 for DPB1. Five DR-DQ haplotypes were handled as single units for association and clustering because linkage in the cohort was strong. Across 398 genotyped donors of the cohort, an average of about 200,000 unique TCR beta nucleotide sequences per donor were sequenced, and roughly 17% of those sequences were non-productive.

This clone was counted a single time. It has no known antigen specificity. Base qualities are missing; no much larger clone stands one base away. The cohort consisted of 650 to 700 healthy bone marrow donors. At the time of sampling, all cohort members were nominally healthy, though unrecorded immune exposures were likely present. The donor was CMV seronegative and belonged to the group of around 400 seronegative cohort members. Each donor provided a peripheral blood sample, and peripheral blood mononuclear cells were used for TCR beta sequencing. The Qiagen DNeasy Blood Extraction Kit was used to extract genomic DNA from the blood cell samples. Broader findings and caveats from the paper: The authors suggested that the approach could potentially be generalized to other disease states and immunological phenotypes. Broadly in line with IMGT annotations, most TCR beta V segments showed up in productive rearrangements about 87% or about 30% of the time in an earlier analysis of several hundred of the donors. This cohort had only TCR beta chains sequenced, and the lack of alpha or paired-chain data limited which features could be detected. Cytomegalovirus status was reported to be diagnosed by the classifier with high specificity and sensitivity in both the original and validation cohorts. A later analysis found that TCR association rates varied across HLA loci, with DRB1 alleles showing the most associated TCRs and HLA-C alleles the fewest. A later genetic analysis reported fewer N-insertions in productive TCRs among donors in an Asian-associated ancestry cluster than the roughly 700-donor mean. Because some donors lacked HLA typing at each locus, the association tests relied only on the typed subset. The presence/absence analyses assumed that sequencing depth was roughly uniform across donors, and that assumption may not be true. A further reported finding was that TCR beta sequences accurately predicted the HLA-A and HLA-B alleles for most subjects in the first cohort. A later analysis found that most CMV-associated TCR beta chains appeared HLA-restricted, with HLA associations seemingly driven largely by CMV exposure. Linkage disequilibrium might explain the correlated functional status among segregating V segments, but an unknown experimental factor could not be excluded. When HLA alleles, especially DR and DQ, strongly co-occurred, attributing TCR associations to individual alleles was difficult. Some IMGT-functional V segments, including TRBV6-2 and TRBV6-3, could not be told apart with the 87-base-pair reads, so those segments were excluded. In a later analysis, HLA-associated TCR beta chains showed more clonal expansion and lower generation probabilities than non-associated chains that were equally common. The only immune exposure information available for the cohort was CMV serostatus. Most TCR sequences were observed very rarely across donors, whereas some public TCRs were present in many individuals. Because counts were too low, approximately 18 rarely observed V segments, including chromosome 9 orphons, were excluded from the earlier analysis of 587 of the donors. In vitro tests confirmed that a few of the cytomegalovirus-associated TCR beta chains recognize cytomegalovirus antigens. The study gave a list of about 170 TCR beta chains associated with cytomegalovirus. A group of highly shared sequence variants was considered likely to be a technical artifact of the sequencing pipeline. According to a later analysis, parvovirus B19, influenza, CMV and Epstein-Barr virus appeared linked to several top co-occurrence clusters. Specific HLA alleles were associated with more than 15,000 TCR beta sequences at a false discovery rate of 0.05 in a later analysis. An association between a missense DCLRE1C variant and V-gene and J-gene trimming of TCR beta chains was found in a later genetic analysis and replicated in an independent cohort.

The library was prepared using the immunoSEQ multiplex PCR assay. The multiplex PCR relied on a mix of 60 forward primers for TCR Vbeta segments and 13 reverse primers for TCR Jbeta segments. The CDR3 region of rearranged TCR beta genes was amplified from genomic DNA by a multiplex PCR assay. Amplified TCR beta libraries were sequenced as 87-base-pair reads on the Illumina HiSeq System. Concerning the study's data processing: A later analysis counted about 76 million unique TCR beta chains across the 666 repertoires, and some 11 million of these chains were shared by at least two donors. To remove PCR and sequencing errors, raw reads were error-corrected and collapsed into unique sequences using a nearest-neighbor algorithm that merged closely related sequences. To assign V, D and J gene segments, CDR3 sequences were aligned to IMGT reference sequences. For a sequence to be retained, at least a six-nucleotide match to both a V gene segment and a J gene segment was required. Rearrangements were classified as productive when the CDR3 lacked stop codons and remained in frame with V and J, and all other rearrangements were classified as non-productive. CDR3 was defined according to IMGT convention as the region running from the second conserved V-encoded cysteine to the conserved J-encoded phenylalanine. The earlier analysis of about 620 of the donors excluded sequences that lacked an unambiguous match to a single V gene segment. An earlier analysis of fewer than 750 of the donors classified V segments as functional when productive rearrangements were above 56.7% and as segregating when the standard deviation between donors was above 5%. A statistical classification framework was developed to diagnose cytomegalovirus status using the catalog of TCR beta chain sequences. A later analysis assigned V and J genes by comparing TCR nucleotide sequences with IMGT/GENE-DB human TR gene sequences. The TCRdist pipeline was used in a later analysis to assign CDR3 sequences and most-parsimonious VDJ recombination scenarios. A later analysis defined each TCR beta chain by its CDR3 amino acid sequence plus V-gene family, and excluded reads lacking a unique V-gene family. A later analysis removed 500 to 650 highly shared, low-generation-probability nucleotide sequences to deal with suspected cross-contamination and a sequencing artifact. In a later analysis, a clonal expansion index was calculated for each public chain from normalized within-repertoire ranks of inferred template counts. In a later analysis, generation probabilities were computed using a VDJ recombination model fitted to out-of-frame rearrangements, and the results were checked against IGoR. In a later analysis, hypergeometric tests were used to score TCR-TCR, TCR-HLA and TCR-CMV co-occurrence, with a repertoire-size bias correction applied to TCR pairs. To estimate false discovery rates, a later analysis permuted the HLA or CMV assignments 20 times. In a later analysis, co-occurring TCRs were grouped with DBSCAN, and TCRdist sequence similarity was added when clustering was performed within HLA-allele-positive subsets. Repertoires with fewer than 30,000 or more than 120,000 public chains were left out of co-occurrence clustering, as were several repertoires with anomalous nucleotide sharing. TCRdb limited this immuneACCESS table to in-frame rearrangements with V and J called. A share of clones is missing; checked studies link under half to unresolved V genes, and the rest is unexplained. Clone size and V and J calls were adopted from that table, with D and trimming inferred from the DNA. The sample contains around 180,000 clones, roughly four fifths of them found a single time. More than 0.5% of the sample rests with the top ten.

The cysteine opens and the phenylalanine closes a CDR3 of 14 amino acids. This entry keeps only the CDR3 DNA: 42 bases, framed from base 1. The germline V gene gives CDR1 as MDHEN and CDR2 as SYDVKM. Sequencing was performed on PBMCs. This TCR was sampled from a woman aged 45-65 years in good health and CMV-seronegative. The sequence joins TRBV28 to TRBJ2-5, and TRBD2 may be the D gene, going by 6 matching bases. The J call is doubtful: the DNA matches TRBJ2-7 better. DNA sequence: TGTGCCAGCAGCTACCCGACGGGAGCCTACGAGCAGTACTTC. This gives the protein CASSYPTGAYEQYF.